This TCR beta chain was identified in a study of spatial heterogeneity in lung cancer. At the level of the study: There was a strong correlation between the counts of TCR transcripts measured in tumor regions and a T cell transcriptional module score that was calculated from matched bulk RNA-seq. Each distinct TCR and UMI combination averaged more than ten appearances in raw reads.

The V gene's germline CDR1 is SGHDT and CDR2 YYEEEE. The V end lost 2 bases, the J end lost 4 bases, and 12 bases lay between the germline ends. The CDR3 has 15 residues. Notes on the study in general: Tracking of tumor mutation counts was seen in expanded intratumoral alpha and beta TCR counts.

TCR cDNA molecules each had a unique molecular identifier. TCRdb reprocessed the 5' RACE reads via MiXCR and lists one record per CDR3 protein. Here the sample spans 15,000 to 20,000 distinct CDR3 sequences, 9.5% to 10% being singletons. Time point given: sample taken at primary tumor resection. Whole RNA was taken from tumor, nontumor lung or frozen PBMC; it was then sequenced unsorted. In the case of this clonotype: What it binds is unknown. The library was built for alpha chains, so this beta chain is an off-target read and its size means little.

This chain connects TRBV5-6 to TRBJ2-2, with unresolved D. This TCR derives from a female donor with early-stage non-small cell lung cancer. Sequenced here: lung tumor tissue, sampled at surgery. The chain's CDR3 is CASSLATVITGELFF. The CDR3 region has the DNA TGTGCCAGCAGCTTAGCAACCGTAATCACCGGGGAGCTGTTTTTT.